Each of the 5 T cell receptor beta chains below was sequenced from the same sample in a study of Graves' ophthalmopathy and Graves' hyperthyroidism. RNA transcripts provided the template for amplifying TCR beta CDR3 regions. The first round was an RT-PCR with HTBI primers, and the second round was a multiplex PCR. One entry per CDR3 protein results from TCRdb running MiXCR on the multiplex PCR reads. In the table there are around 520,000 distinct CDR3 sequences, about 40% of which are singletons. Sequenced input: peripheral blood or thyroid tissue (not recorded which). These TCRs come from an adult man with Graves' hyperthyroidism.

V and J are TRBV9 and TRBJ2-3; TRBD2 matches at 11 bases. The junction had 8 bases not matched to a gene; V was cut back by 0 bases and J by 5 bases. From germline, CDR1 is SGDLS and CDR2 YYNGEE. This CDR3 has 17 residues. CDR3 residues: CASSVGAPSGRIDTQYF. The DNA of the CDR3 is TGTGCCAGCAGCGTAGGTGCGCCTAGCGGGAGGATAGATACGCAGTATTTT.

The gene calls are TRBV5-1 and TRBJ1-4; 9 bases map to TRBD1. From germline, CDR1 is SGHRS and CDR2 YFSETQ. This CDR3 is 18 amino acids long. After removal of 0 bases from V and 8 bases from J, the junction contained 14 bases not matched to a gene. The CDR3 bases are TGCGCCAGCAGCTTGGAGGGACAGGGTACCTCAAGAGGGGAAAAACTGTTTTTT. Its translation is CASSLEGQGTSRGEKLFF.

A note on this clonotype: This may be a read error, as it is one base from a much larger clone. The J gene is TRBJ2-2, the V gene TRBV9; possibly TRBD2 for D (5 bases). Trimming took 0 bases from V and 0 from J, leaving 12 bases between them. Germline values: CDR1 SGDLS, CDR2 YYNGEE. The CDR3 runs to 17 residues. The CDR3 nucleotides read TGTGCCAGCAGCGTAGTCGGGATAGACGCGAACACCGGGGAGCTGTTTTTT. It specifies CASSVVGIDANTGELFF.

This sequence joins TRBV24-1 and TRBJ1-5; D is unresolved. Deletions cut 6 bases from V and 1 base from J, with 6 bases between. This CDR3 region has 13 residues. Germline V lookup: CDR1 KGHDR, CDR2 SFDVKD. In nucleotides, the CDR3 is TGTGCCACCAGTTTATCGAGCAATCAGCCCCAGCATTTT. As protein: CATSLSSNQPQHF.

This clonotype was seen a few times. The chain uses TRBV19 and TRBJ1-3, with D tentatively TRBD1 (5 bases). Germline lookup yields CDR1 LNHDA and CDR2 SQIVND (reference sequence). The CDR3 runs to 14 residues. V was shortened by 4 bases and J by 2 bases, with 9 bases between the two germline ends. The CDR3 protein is CASSKLGAGNTIYF. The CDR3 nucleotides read TGTGCCAGTAGTAAATTGGGGGCTGGAAACACCATATATTTT.